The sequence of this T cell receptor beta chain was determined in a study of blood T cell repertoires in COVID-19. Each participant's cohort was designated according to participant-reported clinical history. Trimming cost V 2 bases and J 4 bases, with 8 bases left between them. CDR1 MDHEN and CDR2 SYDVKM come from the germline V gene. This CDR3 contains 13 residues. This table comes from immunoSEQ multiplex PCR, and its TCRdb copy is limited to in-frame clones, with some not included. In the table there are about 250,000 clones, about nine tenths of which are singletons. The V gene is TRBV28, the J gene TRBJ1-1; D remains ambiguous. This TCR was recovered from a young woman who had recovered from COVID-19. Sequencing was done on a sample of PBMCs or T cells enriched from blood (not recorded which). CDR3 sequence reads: CASSLGWFTEAFF. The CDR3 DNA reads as TGTGCCAGCAGTTTAGGCTGGTTCACTGAAGCTTTCTTT.